This TCR beta chain was captured in a study of CD4 T cells in relation to SARS-CoV-2 and coronaviruses. A note on this clone: Its antigen is as yet unknown.

CD4+ T cells from unexposed donors were obtained before the COVID-19 pandemic (2011-2018). Overall study findings and caveats: Crossreactivity was assessed only for spike protein, not other viral proteins. Compared with monoreactive clones, crossreactive clones showed significantly weaker SARS-CoV-2 expansion. According to naive versus memory sequencing, detected responses are memory recall, not newly primed.

Data came from immunoSEQ multiplex PCR; TCRdb stores just in-frame clones and leaves some out. This table has 65,000 or so clones, approximately 94% appearing once. V lost 6 bases, J lost 8 bases, and 22 bases lay in between. Germline V lookup: CDR1 MNHEY, CDR2 SVGAGI. The CDR3 totals 15 residues. The receptor was derived from a human donor in good health. Sequences were obtained from naive CD4+ T cells from PBMCs. Subset defined: naive CD4+ T cells isolated by negative enrichment. The V gene is TRBV6-5, the J gene TRBJ1-2; the D gene is possibly TRBD1 (6 bases). CDR3 in amino acids: CASSPRQAGGRGYTF. The CDR3 bases are TGTGCCAGCAGCCCCCGACAGGCCGGAGGTCGGGGCTACACCTTC.